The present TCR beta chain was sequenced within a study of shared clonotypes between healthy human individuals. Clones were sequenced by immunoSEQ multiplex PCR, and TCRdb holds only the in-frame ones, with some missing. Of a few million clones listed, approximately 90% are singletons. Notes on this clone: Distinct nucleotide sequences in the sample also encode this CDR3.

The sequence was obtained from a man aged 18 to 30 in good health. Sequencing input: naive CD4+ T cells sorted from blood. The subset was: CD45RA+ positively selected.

The CDR3 is CASRGQDNSPLHF. Here the CDR3 DNA reads TGTGCCAGCAGAGGACAGGATAATTCACCCCTCCACTTT. The chain carries TRBV2 and TRBJ1-6, with 7 bases aligning to TRBD1. This CDR3 spans 13 amino acids. Trimming took 6 bases from V and 5 from J; bases not matched to a gene: 1. CDR1 and CDR2 (germline): SNHLY, FYNNEI.